This TCR beta chain was identified in a study of shared clonotypes between healthy human individuals. Study-wide context: Each donor had three CD4 naive, three CD4 memory, two CD8 naive and one CD8 memory plate.

This CDR3 contains 14 residues. V lost 0 bases and J 7 bases, leaving 10 bases between the germline ends. Germline CDR1 reads SNHLY; CDR2 reads FYNNEI. Generated by immunoSEQ multiplex PCR, the TCRdb table keeps only in-frame clones and is missing some. Found here are around 1,900,000 clones, just under 95% of them singletons; the top ten hold 1.5% to 2%. On this clone itself: Its antigen is not identified.

Terminally differentiated effector memory CD45RA+ cells were left out of the naive CD8 fraction, which was CD45RO-negative and positively selected for CCR7. There were no recent acute infections or vaccinations among the donors, who were healthy HIV-negative adults. General study results and limits: Among a few donors, approximately 4.6% of naive CD4 clonotypes were found in common.

Material: naive CD8+ T cells from PBMCs. The chain links TRBV2 to TRBJ2-1, with D hard to call. The source of this sequence is a man aged 18 to 30 in good health. Some clones in this sample may be carry-over from other donors' samples. CDR3 sequence reads: CASSEAGFQNEQFF. Written as DNA, the CDR3 is TGTGCCAGCAGTGAAGCGGGCTTTCAAAATGAGCAGTTCTTC.